This T cell receptor (beta chain) was sequenced during a study of cytomegalovirus exposure and HLA in healthy donors. Healthy people donating bone marrow made up the donors. This clone came up once. What it binds is unknown. Study-level points and caveats: Some public TCRs appeared in many individuals, while most sequences were rare.

PCR was performed using 60 Vbeta and 13 Jbeta primers. The table came from immunoSEQ multiplex PCR; TCRdb's copy has only in-frame clones and leaves some out. The data hold roughly 220,000 clones, with around 85% observed a single time. The germline V and J ends were trimmed by 1 base and 3 bases, with 5 bases remaining between them. CDR3 length: 12 amino acids. Germline CDR1 reads SGHRS; CDR2 reads YFSETQ. This clonotype was obtained from a man aged 45-65 years in good health and CMV-seronegative. The V and J genes are TRBV5-1 and TRBJ2-7; D not certain. Sequencing used PBMCs. This chain's CDR3 is CASSLPGYEQYF. CDR3 sequence (DNA): TGCGCCAGCAGCTTGCCGGGCTACGAGCAGTACTTC.